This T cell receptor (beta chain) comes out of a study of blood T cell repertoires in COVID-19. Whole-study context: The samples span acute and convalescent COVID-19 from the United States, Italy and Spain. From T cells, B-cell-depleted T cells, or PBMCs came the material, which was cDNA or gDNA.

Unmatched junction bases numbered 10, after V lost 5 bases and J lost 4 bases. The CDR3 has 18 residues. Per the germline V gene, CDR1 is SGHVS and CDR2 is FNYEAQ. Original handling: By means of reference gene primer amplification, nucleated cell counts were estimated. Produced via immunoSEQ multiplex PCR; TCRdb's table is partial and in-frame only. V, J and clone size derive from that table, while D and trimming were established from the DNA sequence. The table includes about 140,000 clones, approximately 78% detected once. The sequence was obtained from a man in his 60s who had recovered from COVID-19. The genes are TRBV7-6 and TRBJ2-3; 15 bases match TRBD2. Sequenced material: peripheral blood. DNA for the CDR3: TGTGCCAGCAGCGACGGACTAGCGGGAGGGCCCTCCGCAGATACGCAGTATTTT. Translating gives CASSDGLAGGPSADTQYF.